The clone carrying this T cell receptor beta chain has ten or more counts. What it binds is not known. The sample is drawn from a study of T-cell memory formation after mild COVID-19. TCRdb passed the 5' RACE reads through MiXCR, listing each CDR3 protein once. The sample yields approximately 300,000 distinct CDR3 sequences, approximately 15% seen once. This CDR3 comprises 13 residues. In germline, CDR1 is LGHDT, CDR2 YNNKEL (reference sequence). V was trimmed by 4 bases and J by 3 bases, leaving 9 bases between them. Study findings and constraints: In second-wave clones peaking day 37, SARS-CoV-2 specificity remained unconfirmed.

The sequencing sample was made of PBMCs or a T cell subset sorted from them (not recorded which). The source is a man between 18 and 29 years old who had mild COVID-19 (a few samples of this study predate the infection). Cell type and time point are not known. V usage is TRBV3-1 and J usage is TRBJ1-1; the D gene is possibly TRBD1 (5 bases). The CDR3 DNA follows: TGTGCCAGCAGCCCCCGGGGGGACACTGAAGCTTTCTTT. Translation: CASSPRGDTEAFF.